The clone carrying this T cell receptor (beta chain) was seen a single time. Its antigen is still unknown. The junction departs from germline at one end; a sequencing error may be responsible. TCRbeta libraries were built with three rounds of nested PCR, modified from ARM-PCR. TCRdb reprocessed the multiplex PCR reads via MiXCR and lists one record per CDR3 protein. The sample contains almost 75,000 distinct CDR3 sequences, around 70% of which appear only once. The sample originates from a study of tumor and adjacent non-tumor tissue in lung cancer. Background on the study: The patients, roughly 10 men and roughly 5 women, were about 31 to 76 with stage I to III disease. Study-wide results and caveats: Significantly higher TCR diversity was found in tumor than normal lung.

No cell sorting was done before RNA was extracted from the tissue. Distant lung tissue was collected more than 3 cm away from the tumor edge. The CDR3 is 14 amino acids. Germline V gives CDR1 SGHAT, CDR2 FQNNGV. This clonotype originated in a woman aged 45-65 years with non-small cell lung cancer. The chain is built from TRBV11-2 and TRBJ2-7; 10 bases match TRBD1. Sequences were obtained from distant non-tumor lung tissue. CDR3 coding DNA: TGTGCCAGCAACTTAGTAAGGACAGGGGGAGAGCAGTACTTC. This sequence encodes CASNLVRTGGEQYF.